This entry features one T cell receptor (beta chain) sequence. Its matching antigen is unknown. The sample comes from a study of post-analysis software for immune sequencing data. At the level of the study: Relapsing-remitting, secondary progressive and progressive-relapsing multiple sclerosis were all included among the disease courses.

The V segment lost 5 bases and the J segment 5 bases; nucleotides outside the gene matches: 11. CDR3 length: 14 amino acids. The V gene's germline CDR1 is DFQATT and CDR2 SNEGSKA (reference sequence). Unique molecular identifiers tagged the TCR beta cDNA libraries. TCRdb re-analysed the PCR reads in MiXCR, keeping a single row per CDR3 protein. The sample lists some 690,000 distinct CDR3 sequences, 30% occurring once. The study's findings and limits: With TRBV5-6, TRBV5-1 and TRBV20-1 included, a handful of TRBV segments were more frequent in patients than in controls.

This TCR came from a girl aged 5 to 17 with multiple sclerosis. This chain uses TRBV20-1 with TRBJ2-5; 7 bases line up with TRBD1. Sequenced input: blood. CDR3 loop: CSARQGAWWETQYF. CDR3 bases: TGCAGTGCTCGACAGGGAGCTTGGTGGGAGACCCAGTACTTC.